This TCR beta chain was recovered during a study of T-cell reconstitution after alpha-beta-depleted transplantation in children. As it was prepared, the TCRbeta library received unique molecular identifiers. TCRdb ran MiXCR on the PCR reads and lists one entry per CDR3 protein. The table shows over 200,000 distinct CDR3 sequences, with approximately 9.5% occurring only once. The CDR3 totals 15 residues. Losses at the gene ends were 5 bases for V and 1 base for J; bases not matched to a gene: 4. The germline CDR1 and CDR2 sequences are SEHNR and FQNEAQ (reference sequence). The sequences come from PBMCs from the stem cell graft donor, collected from the stem cell graft. The V gene is TRBV7-9, the J gene TRBJ1-1; 10 bases are shared with TRBD1. The clonotype comes from a human donor who donated a stem cell graft to a child with acute lymphoblastic leukemia. For the CDR3, the DNA is TGTGCCAGCAGCCTAAGGACAGGGGGGAACACTGAAGCTTTCTTT. Its translation: CASSLRTGGNTEAFF. Combining the CDR3 with reference TRBV7-9 and TRBJ1-1 gives the whole variable domain DTGVSQNPRHKITKRGQNVTFRCDPISEHNRLYWYRQTLGQGPEFLTYFQNEAQLEKSRLLSDRFSAERPKGSFSTLEIQRTEQGDSAMYLCASSLRTGGNTEAFFGQGTRLTVV.